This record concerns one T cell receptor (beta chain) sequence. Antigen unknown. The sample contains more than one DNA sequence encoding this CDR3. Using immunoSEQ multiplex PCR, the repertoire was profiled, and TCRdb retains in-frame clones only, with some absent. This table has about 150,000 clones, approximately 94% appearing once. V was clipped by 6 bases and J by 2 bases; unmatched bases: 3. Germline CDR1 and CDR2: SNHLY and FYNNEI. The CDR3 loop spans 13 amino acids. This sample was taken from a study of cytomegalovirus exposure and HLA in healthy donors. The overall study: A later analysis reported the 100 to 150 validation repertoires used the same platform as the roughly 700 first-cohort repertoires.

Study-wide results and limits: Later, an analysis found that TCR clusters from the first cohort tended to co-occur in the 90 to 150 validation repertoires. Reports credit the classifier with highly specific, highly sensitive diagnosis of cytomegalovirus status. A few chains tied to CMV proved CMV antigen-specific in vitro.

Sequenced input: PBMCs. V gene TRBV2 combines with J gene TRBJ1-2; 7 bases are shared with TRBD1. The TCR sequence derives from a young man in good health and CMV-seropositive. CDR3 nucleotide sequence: TGTGCCAGCAGACGGGACAGCAACTATGGCTACACCTTC. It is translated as CASRRDSNYGYTF. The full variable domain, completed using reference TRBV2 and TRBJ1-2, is EPEVTQTPSHQVTQMGQEVILRCVPISNHLYFYWYRQILGQKVEFLVSFYNNEISEKSEIFDDQFSVERPDGSNFTLKIRSTKLEDSAMYFCASRRDSNYGYTFGSGTRLTVV.